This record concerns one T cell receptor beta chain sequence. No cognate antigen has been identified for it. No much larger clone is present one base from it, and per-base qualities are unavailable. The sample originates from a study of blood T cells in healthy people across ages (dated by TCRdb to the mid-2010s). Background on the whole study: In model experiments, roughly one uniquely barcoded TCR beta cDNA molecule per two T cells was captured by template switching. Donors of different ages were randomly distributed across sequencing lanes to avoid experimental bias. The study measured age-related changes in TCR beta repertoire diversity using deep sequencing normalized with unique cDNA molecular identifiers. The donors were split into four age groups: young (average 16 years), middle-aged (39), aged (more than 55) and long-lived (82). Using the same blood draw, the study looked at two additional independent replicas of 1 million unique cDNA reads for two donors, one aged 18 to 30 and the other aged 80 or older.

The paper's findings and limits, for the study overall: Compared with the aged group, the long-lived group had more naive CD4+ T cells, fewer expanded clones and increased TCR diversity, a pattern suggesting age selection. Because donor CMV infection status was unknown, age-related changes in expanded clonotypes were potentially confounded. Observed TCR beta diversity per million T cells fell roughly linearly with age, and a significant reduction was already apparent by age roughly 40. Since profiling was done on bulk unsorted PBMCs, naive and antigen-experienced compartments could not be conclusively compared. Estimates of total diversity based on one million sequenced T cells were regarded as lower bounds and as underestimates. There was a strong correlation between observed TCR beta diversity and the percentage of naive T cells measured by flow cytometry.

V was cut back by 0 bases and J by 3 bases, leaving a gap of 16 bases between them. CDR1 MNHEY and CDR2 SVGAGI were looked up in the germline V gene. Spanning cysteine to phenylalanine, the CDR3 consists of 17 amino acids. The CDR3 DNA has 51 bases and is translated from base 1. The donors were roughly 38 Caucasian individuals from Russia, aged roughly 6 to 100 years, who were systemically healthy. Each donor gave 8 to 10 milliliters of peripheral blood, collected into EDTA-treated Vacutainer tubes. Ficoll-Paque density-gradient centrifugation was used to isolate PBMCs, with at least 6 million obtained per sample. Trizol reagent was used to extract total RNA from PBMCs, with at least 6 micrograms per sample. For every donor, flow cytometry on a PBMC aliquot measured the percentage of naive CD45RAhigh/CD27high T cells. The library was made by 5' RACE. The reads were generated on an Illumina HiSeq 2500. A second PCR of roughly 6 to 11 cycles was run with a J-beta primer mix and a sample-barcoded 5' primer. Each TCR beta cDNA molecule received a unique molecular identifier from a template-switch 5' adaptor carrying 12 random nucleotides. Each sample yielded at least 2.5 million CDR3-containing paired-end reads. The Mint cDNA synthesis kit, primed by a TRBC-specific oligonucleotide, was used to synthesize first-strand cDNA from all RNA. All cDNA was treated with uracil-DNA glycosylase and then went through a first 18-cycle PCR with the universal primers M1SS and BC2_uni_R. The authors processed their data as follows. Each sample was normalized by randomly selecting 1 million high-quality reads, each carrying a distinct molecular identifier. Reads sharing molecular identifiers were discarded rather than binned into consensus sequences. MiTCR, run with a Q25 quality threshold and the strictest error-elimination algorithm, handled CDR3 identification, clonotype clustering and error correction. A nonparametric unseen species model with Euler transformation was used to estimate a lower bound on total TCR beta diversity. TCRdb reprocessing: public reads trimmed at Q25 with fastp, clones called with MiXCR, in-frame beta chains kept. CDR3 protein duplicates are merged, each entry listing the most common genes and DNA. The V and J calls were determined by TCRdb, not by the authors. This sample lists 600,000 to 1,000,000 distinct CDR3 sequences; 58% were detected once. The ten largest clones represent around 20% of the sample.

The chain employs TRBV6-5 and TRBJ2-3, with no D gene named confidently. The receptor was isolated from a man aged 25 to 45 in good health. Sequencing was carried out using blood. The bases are TGTGCCAGCAGTTACTCTGGCGAAGGTCCTGCGACAGATACGCAGTATTTT. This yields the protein CASSYSGEGPATDTQYF.